Each of the 30 T cell receptor beta chains below was sequenced from the same sample in a study of metastatic and nonmetastatic thyroid tumors (dated by TCRdb to 2019 to 2021). Libraries were built with PCR. Sequencing instrument: Illumina HiSeq 4000. The public reads were quality trimmed at Q25 with fastp and then assembled into clones with MiXCR by TCRdb, keeping productive beta chains. The sample has 5,300 or so clones on record, over 30% of them singletons. Around 23% of the sample belongs to the ten largest clones. No treatment had been received by any patient before thyroid surgery. Sequencing was performed on adjacent normal tissue. These receptors came from a female donor with papillary thyroid cancer or a benign thyroid nodule (not recorded which). Some clones in this sample may be carry-over from other donors' samples.

This clone is medium-sized (0.01 to 0.1%) in the sample. This sequence joins TRBV20-1 and TRBJ2-2; no clear D. The CDR3 totals 14 residues. Germline V gene sequence: CDR1 DFQATT, CDR2 SNEGSKA (reference sequence). Deletions cut 0 bases from V and 4 bases from J, with 9 bases between. CDR3 residues: CSARDFFATGELFF. CDR3 DNA sequence: TGCAGTGCTAGAGATTTCTTCGCCACCGGGGAGCTGTTTTTT.

This chain uses TRBV20-1 with TRBJ2-7, with TRBD2 matching 10 bases. Germline-derived CDR1 and CDR2 are DFQATT and SNEGSKA (reference sequence). J was trimmed by 2 bases and V by 3 bases; bases with no gene match: 7. The CDR3 covers 15 residues. The CDR3 DNA reads TGCAGTGCTAGGGGTTCTAGCGGGAGAACCTACGAGCAGTACTTC. It translates to CSARGSSGRTYEQYF.

This clone was detected only a few times. The rearrangement links TRBV6-1 to TRBJ2-3; 9 bases map to TRBD2. The CDR3 runs 16 residues. The trim removed 5 bases at V and 0 bases at J, leaving 6 bases unmatched. Germline V lookup: CDR1 MNHNS, CDR2 SASEGT. The DNA for the CDR3 is TGTGCCAGCAGTAAAACTAGCGGGCATAGCACAGATACGCAGTATTTT. Amino acids: CASSKTSGHSTDTQYF.

The rearrangement joins TRBV6-2 or TRBV6-3 to TRBJ2-5, with 10 nucleotides matching TRBD2. The CDR3 runs to 19 residues. The ends lost 2 bases at V and 2 bases at J; junction bases unmatched: 14. Per the germline V gene, CDR1 is MNHEY and CDR2 is SVGEGT. The CDR3 coding sequence is TGTGCCAGCAGTTACCCCAGAGGGCAAGTAGCGGGAGGTCAAGAGACCCAGTACTTC. It is translated as CASSYPRGQVAGGQETQYF.

The chain couples TRBV20-1 to TRBJ2-5; D is uncertain. V was shortened by 3 bases and J by 5 bases, with 10 bases between the two germline ends. This CDR3 comprises 12 residues. Germline V gene lookup returns CDR1 DFQATT and CDR2 SNEGSKA (reference sequence). CDR3 bases: TGCAGTGCTAGTCTCAATCTGGAGACCCAGTACTTC. Its translation is CSASLNLETQYF.

The chain has TRBV2 and TRBJ2-4, with TRBD2 matching 10 bases. CDR3 size: 12 residues. The germline CDR1 and CDR2 sequences are SNHLY and FYNNEI. V lost 10 bases and J lost 8; bases outside the gene matches: 5. In DNA, the CDR3 is TGTGCCACAGAGCGGGGGGGTGACATTCAGTACTTC. Amino acids: CATERGGDIQYF.

By share of the sample, this clone is medium-sized. This chain links TRBV10-3 with TRBJ2-3; no reliable D call. Trimming took 8 bases from V and 3 from J, leaving 6 bases between them. Germline V CDR1 and CDR2: ENHRY, SYGVKD. The CDR3 length is 11 residues. CDR3 in amino acids: CAIGYTDTQYF. The CDR3 nucleotides read TGTGCCATCGGTTATACAGATACGCAGTATTTT.

This clone was seen a few times. V is TRBV20-1 and J is TRBJ2-7, with D tentatively TRBD2 (5 bases). Germline CDR1 and CDR2: DFQATT and SNEGSKA (reference sequence). Trimming pared 0 bases from V and 3 bases from J, leaving 12 bases between. The CDR3 loop spans 14 amino acids. The CDR3 DNA reads TGCAGTGCTAGAGATCGGGGTAGCTTCTACGAGCAGTACTTC. Translating gives CSARDRGSFYEQYF.

The chain has TRBV7-2 and TRBJ1-1, with D maybe TRBD1 (6 bases). The CDR3 spans 13 residues. Germline CDR1 SGHTA, CDR2 FQGNSA. V lost 5 bases to trimming and J lost 8 bases, with 15 bases between them. The CDR3 is CASSPGTPIEAFF. CDR3 nucleotides: TGTGCCAGCAGCCCTGGGACACCAATCGAAGCTTTCTTT.

The chain links TRBV20-1 to TRBJ2-6; no reliable D call. Germline V gene data show CDR1 as DFQATT and CDR2 as SNEGSKA (reference sequence). The CDR3 loop spans 16 amino acids. Trimming pared 1 base from V and 1 base from J, leaving 11 bases between. The CDR3 DNA reads as TGCAGTGCTAGAGCGATTAAGACTTCTGGGGCCAACGTCCTGACTTTC. It yields the protein CSARAIKTSGANVLTF.

This rearrangement joins TRBV28 to TRBJ1-6; the match to TRBD1 covers 7 bases. J was trimmed by 7 bases and V by 5 bases; bases with no gene match: 2. The germline V gene has CDR1 MDHEN and CDR2 SYDVKM. This CDR3 has 13 amino acids. In DNA form, the CDR3 reads TGTGCCAGCAGTCTGACAGGGAATTCACCCCTCCACTTT. Its protein is CASSLTGNSPLHF.

A word on this clone: A much larger clone is a single base away; this may be a read error. Other DNA variants within this sample encode the same CDR3. The J gene is TRBJ2-7, the V gene TRBV5-1; perhaps D is TRBD1 or TRBD2 (5 bases each). The CDR3 loop spans 16 amino acids. V lost 3 bases, J lost 3 bases, and 19 bases lay in between. CDR1 SGHRS and CDR2 YFSETQ come from the germline V gene. The CDR3 DNA follows: TGCGCCAGCAGCTCGGGCGGAGGTGGGGCATACTACGAGCAGTACTTC. Residues: CASSSGGGGAYYEQYF. Using reference TRBV5-1 and TRBJ2-7 for the parts outside the CDR3, the full variable domain is KAGVTQTPRYLIKTRGQQVTLSCSPISGHRSVSWYQQTPGQGLQFLFEYFSETQRNKGNFPGRFSGRQFSNSRSEMNVSTLELGDSALYLCASSSGGGGAYYEQYFGPGTRLTVT.

Judged by abundance, this clone is medium-sized. The V gene is TRBV7-2, the J gene TRBJ2-3; D perhaps matches TRBD1 (5 bases). Trimming took 4 bases from V and 3 from J, leaving 17 bases between them. Germline V lookup: CDR1 SGHTA, CDR2 FQGNSA. The CDR3 runs to 16 residues. The CDR3 DNA reads TGTGCCAGCAGCTCCTACCCGTCAGGGCGGACAGATACGCAGTATTTT. It yields the protein CASSSYPSGRTDTQYF.

The CDR3 loop reads CASAVTGGYTQYF. CDR3 coding DNA: TGTGCCAGCGCGGTGACGGGGGGTTATACGCAGTATTTT. V is TRBV6-1 and J is TRBJ2-3; 7 bases map to TRBD2. Losses at the gene ends were 8 bases for V and 7 bases for J; bases not matched to a gene: 9. Per germline, CDR1 MNHNS and CDR2 SASEGT. The CDR3 covers 13 residues.

This rearrangement joins TRBV27 to TRBJ1-2; 9 bases are shared with TRBD1. Trimming took 2 bases from V and 4 from J; bases not matched to a gene: 8. The CDR3 extends over 16 amino acids. Germline CDR1 and CDR2: MNHEY and SMNVEV (reference sequence). The CDR3: CASSLRPPGQGYGYTF. CDR3 sequence (DNA): TGTGCCAGCAGTTTACGCCCTCCGGGACAGGGCTATGGCTACACCTTC.

This clone occurred a few times. The chain recombines TRBV6-1 with TRBJ2-1, with 8 bases aligning to TRBD2. Unmatched junction bases numbered 9, after V lost 6 bases and J lost 8 bases. The germline V gene encodes CDR1 MNHNS and CDR2 SASEGT. The CDR3 extends over 14 amino acids. CDR3 DNA sequence: TGTGCCAGCAGCCCCGGGACTAGAAGATATGAGCAGTTCTTC. Protein sequence: CASSPGTRRYEQFF.

This clone is classed as medium-sized. This sequence joins TRBV28 and TRBJ2-5; tentatively, D is TRBD2 (6 bases). The V and J ends lost 8 bases and 5 bases respectively, with 15 bases between them. The CDR3 extends over 13 amino acids. CDR1 MDHEN and CDR2 SYDVKM come from the germline V gene. The CDR3 DNA sequence: TGTGCCAGCGTAAAGACTAGTCTGGAGACCCAGTACTTC. Protein sequence: CASVKTSLETQYF.

This clone was observed a single time. The J gene is TRBJ2-3, the V gene TRBV28, with D unclear. Germline CDR1 and CDR2: MDHEN and SYDVKM. The CDR3 contains 13 residues. V dropped 3 bases and J dropped 9 bases, with 13 bases sitting between them. For the CDR3, the DNA is TGTGCCAGCAGTTTTTGTCCCAGCGAGACGCAGTATTTT. It yields the protein CASSFCPSETQYF.

This chain uses TRBV3-1 with TRBJ2-7, with no clear D. CDR3 length: 12 residues. Deletions cut 7 bases from V and 3 bases from J, with 10 bases between. Germline CDR1 reads LGHDT; CDR2 reads YNNKEL (reference sequence). This CDR3 is CASILLGYEQYF. CDR3 sequence (DNA): TGTGCCAGCATCCTCCTGGGCTACGAGCAGTACTTC.

This clone was seen more than once but under ten times. This chain connects TRBV6-1 to TRBJ1-2; a weak D match, TRBD1 (6 bases). In germline, CDR1 is MNHNS, CDR2 SASEGT. The V and J ends lost 2 bases and 7 bases respectively, with 26 bases between them. CDR3 size: 18 residues. The CDR3 protein is CASSEQGTPASWGRGYTF. The DNA for the CDR3 is TGTGCCAGCAGTGAACAGGGGACGCCCGCGTCTTGGGGTCGTGGCTACACCTTC.

Sample share makes this clone medium-sized. A much larger clonotype is one base distant, so this may be a read error. The chain has TRBV6-6 and TRBJ2-3; 7 positions agree with TRBD1. CDR3 size: 15 residues. Germline V lookup: CDR1 MNHNY, CDR2 SVGAGI (reference sequence). This CDR3 reads CASSYSGQITDTRYF. CDR3 nucleotides: TGTGCCAGCAGTTACTCGGGACAGATCACAGATACGCGGTATTTT.

In its sample, this clone was seen many times. J is TRBJ1-5 and V is TRBV4-3; no firm D call. CDR1 and CDR2 from the germline V gene are LGHNA and YSLEER. Trimming removed 7 bases at V and 1 base at J, with 14 bases between. The CDR3 has 15 residues. CDR3 sequence reads: CASTPDRESNQPQHF. The CDR3 nucleotides are TGCGCCAGCACCCCCGACCGGGAAAGCAATCAGCCCCAGCATTTT.

By share of the sample, this clone is large. The chain couples TRBV28 to TRBJ1-2; 8 bases are shared with TRBD1. With 5 bases clipped from V and 7 bases from J, the junction kept 15 bases outside the gene matches. The germline V gene has CDR1 MDHEN and CDR2 SYDVKM. The CDR3 runs to 16 residues. The CDR3 DNA reads TGTGCCAGCAGTAACCCCCTGGCAGGGGGCGTAATTGGCTACACCTTC. Translating gives CASSNPLAGGVIGYTF.

The chain employs TRBV5-6 and TRBJ1-5; D is undetermined. Germline CDR1 SGHDT, CDR2 YYEEEE. Trimming shortened V by 2 bases and J by 1 base, and 10 bases separated the two germline ends. The CDR3 extends over 15 amino acids. The CDR3 DNA follows: TGTGCCAGCAGCTTAGGCGGGCAGAGCAATCAGCCCCAGCATTTT. Translating gives CASSLGGQSNQPQHF.

A single count supports this clone. The CDR3 nucleotides are TGTGCCAGCAGCCCGCGACTAGAGCCAGATACGCAGTATTTT. This encodes CASSPRLEPDTQYF. This rearrangement joins TRBV3-1 to TRBJ2-3, with D maybe TRBD2 (6 bases). Trimming stripped 4 bases from V and 4 bases from J, with 12 bases between. There are 14 residues in the CDR3. Per the germline V gene, CDR1 is LGHDT and CDR2 is YNNKEL (reference sequence).

This clone was detected only once. One junction end does not reproduce the germline sequence, and a read error may be involved. Other DNA variants within this sample encode the same CDR3. The chain joins TRBV7-3 to TRBJ2-1; D perhaps matches TRBD1 (5 bases). The CDR3 runs 13 residues. The germline V gene encodes CDR1 SGHTA and CDR2 FQGTGA. CDR3 in DNA: TGTGCCAGTAGCTTAACAGGCTACAATGAGCAGTTCTTC. This translates into CASSLTGYNEQFF. Full variable domain (missing parts from reference TRBV7-3 and TRBJ2-1): GAGVSQTPSNKVTEKGKYVELRCDPISGHTALYWYRQSLGQGPEFLIYFQGTGAADDSGLPNDRFFAVRPEGSVSTLKIQRTERGDSAVYLCASSLTGYNEQFFGPGTRLTVL.

For the CDR3, the DNA is TGCGCCAGCAGCTTGTCGGGACAGTATAATTCACCCCTCCACTTT. Its protein is CASSLSGQYNSPLHF. The genes are TRBV5-1 and TRBJ1-6; 7 nucleotides line up with TRBD1. The trim removed 1 base at V and 4 bases at J, leaving 2 bases unmatched. CDR3 length: 15 amino acids. CDR1 and CDR2 from the germline V gene are SGHRS and YFSETQ.

This clone has a count of ten or more. The rearrangement uses TRBV3-1 and TRBJ1-5; tentative D call: TRBD1 (6 bases). In germline, CDR1 is LGHDT, CDR2 YNNKEL (reference sequence). The length of the CDR3 is 15 residues. The V gene lost 3 bases and the J gene lost 5 bases, with 14 bases spanning the gap. The CDR3 is CASSQGTQSHQPQHF. The CDR3 nucleotides read TGTGCCAGCAGCCAGGGGACACAATCTCATCAGCCCCAGCATTTT.

This clone has a handful of counts. The genes are TRBV6-1 and TRBJ2-7; 9 bases are shared with TRBD2. Germline V gene sequence: CDR1 MNHNS, CDR2 SASEGT. The CDR3 loop spans 15 amino acids. With V trimmed by 5 bases and J by 6 bases, 11 bases remained unmatched. The CDR3 is CASSTPGLAITEQYF. CDR3 sequence (DNA): TGTGCCAGCAGTACCCCGGGACTAGCTATTACCGAGCAGTACTTC.

By proportion, this clone is medium-sized. V and J are TRBV12-3 or TRBV12-4 and TRBJ2-3, with 7 bases identical to TRBD2. CDR3 length: 17 residues. J was trimmed by 0 bases and V by 1 base; bases with no gene match: 7. CDR3 region: CASSLVRSSGSTDTQYF. The CDR3 DNA follows: TGTGCCAGCAGTTTAGTTAGGTCTAGCGGAAGCACAGATACGCAGTATTTT.